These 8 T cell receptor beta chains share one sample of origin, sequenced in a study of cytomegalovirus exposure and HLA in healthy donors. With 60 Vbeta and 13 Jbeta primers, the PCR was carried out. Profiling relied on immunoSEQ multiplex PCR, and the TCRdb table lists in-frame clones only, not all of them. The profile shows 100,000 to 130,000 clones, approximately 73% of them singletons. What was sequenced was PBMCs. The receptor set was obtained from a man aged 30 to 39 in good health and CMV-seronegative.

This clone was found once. The CDR3 DNA follows: TGTGCCAGCAGTCTAGGGAGCGGGGGGGCCTACAATGAGCAGTTCTTC. Amino acid sequence: CASSLGSGGAYNEQFF. V and J are TRBV27 and TRBJ2-1; 10 positions match TRBD2. Germline-derived CDR1 and CDR2 are MNHEY and SMNVEV (reference sequence). The trim removed 5 bases at V and 2 bases at J, leaving 6 bases unmatched. CDR3 length equals 16 residues.

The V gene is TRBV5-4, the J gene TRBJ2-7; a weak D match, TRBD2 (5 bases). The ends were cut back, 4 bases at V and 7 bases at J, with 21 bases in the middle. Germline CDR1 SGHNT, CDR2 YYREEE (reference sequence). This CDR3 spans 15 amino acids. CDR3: CASSAVTGFVGEQYF. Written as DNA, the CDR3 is TGTGCCAGCAGCGCGGTGACGGGGTTCGTGGGGGAGCAGTACTTC.

The CDR3 nucleotides are TGTGCCAGTAGTTCCCCGGGACTAGCGGCGGGGCAGTACTTC. Translating it yields CASSSPGLAAGQYF. The chain carries TRBV19 and TRBJ2-7, with 11 bases aligning to TRBD2. The germline gives CDR1 LNHDA, CDR2 SQIVND (reference sequence). Trimming removed 5 bases from V and 9 bases from J; junction bases left unmatched: 9. This CDR3 has 14 amino acids.

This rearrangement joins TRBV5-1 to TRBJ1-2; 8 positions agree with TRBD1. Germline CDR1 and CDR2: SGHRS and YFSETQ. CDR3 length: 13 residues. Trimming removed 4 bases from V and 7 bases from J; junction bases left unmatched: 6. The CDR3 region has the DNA TGCGCCAGCAGCGACGACAGGGGAATTGGCTACACCTTC. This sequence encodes CASSDDRGIGYTF.

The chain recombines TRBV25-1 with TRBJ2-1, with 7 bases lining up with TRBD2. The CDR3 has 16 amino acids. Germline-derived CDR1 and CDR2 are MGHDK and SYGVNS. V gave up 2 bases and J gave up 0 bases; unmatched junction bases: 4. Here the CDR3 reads CASSEIGGSSYNEQFF. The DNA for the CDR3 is TGTGCCAGCAGTGAAATAGGCGGGAGCTCCTACAATGAGCAGTTCTTC.

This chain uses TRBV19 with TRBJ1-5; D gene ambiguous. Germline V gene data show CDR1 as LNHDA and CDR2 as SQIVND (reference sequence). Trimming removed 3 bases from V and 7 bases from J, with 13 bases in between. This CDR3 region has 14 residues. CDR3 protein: CASSISGEGQPQHF. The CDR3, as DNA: TGTGCCAGTAGTATTTCTGGGGAGGGACAGCCCCAGCATTTT.

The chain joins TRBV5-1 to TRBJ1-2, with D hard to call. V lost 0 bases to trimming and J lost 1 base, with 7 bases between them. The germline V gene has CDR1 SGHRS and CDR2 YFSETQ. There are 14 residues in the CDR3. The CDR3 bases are TGCGCCAGCAGCTTGGGCGGGGTTAACTATGGCTACACCTTC. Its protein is CASSLGGVNYGYTF.

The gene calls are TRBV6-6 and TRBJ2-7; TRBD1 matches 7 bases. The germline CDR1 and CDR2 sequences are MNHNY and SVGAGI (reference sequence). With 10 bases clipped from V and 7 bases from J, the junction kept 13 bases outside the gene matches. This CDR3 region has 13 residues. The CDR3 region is CATKKGGEVEQYF. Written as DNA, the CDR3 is TGTGCCACCAAGAAAGGGGGCGAAGTAGAGCAGTACTTC.